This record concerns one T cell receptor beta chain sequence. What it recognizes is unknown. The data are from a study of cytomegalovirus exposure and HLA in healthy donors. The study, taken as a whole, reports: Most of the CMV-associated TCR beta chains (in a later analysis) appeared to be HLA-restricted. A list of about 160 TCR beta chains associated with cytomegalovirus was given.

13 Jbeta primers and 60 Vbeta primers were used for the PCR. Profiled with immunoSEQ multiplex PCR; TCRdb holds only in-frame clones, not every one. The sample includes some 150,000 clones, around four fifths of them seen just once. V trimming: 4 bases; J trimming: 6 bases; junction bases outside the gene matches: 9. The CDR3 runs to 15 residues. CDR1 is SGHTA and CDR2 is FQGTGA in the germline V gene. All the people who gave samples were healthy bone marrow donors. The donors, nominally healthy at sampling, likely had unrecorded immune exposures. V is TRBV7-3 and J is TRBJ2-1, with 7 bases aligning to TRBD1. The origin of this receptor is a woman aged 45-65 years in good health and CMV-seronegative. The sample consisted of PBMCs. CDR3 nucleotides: TGTGCCAGCAGCTCCCGGGGACAGTCCGTCAATGAGCAGTTCTTC. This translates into CASSSRGQSVNEQFF. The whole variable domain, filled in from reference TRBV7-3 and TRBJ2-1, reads GAGVSQTPSNKVTEKGKYVELRCDPISGHTALYWYRQSLGQGPEFLIYFQGTGAADDSGLPNDRFFAVRPEGSVSTLKIQRTERGDSAVYLCASSSRGQSVNEQFFGPGTRLTVL.